This T cell receptor beta chain was sequenced in a study of CD8+ T cells in alopecia areata. Treatment of the sample: oral pan-JAK inhibitor, 5-10 mg twice daily. This CDR3 spans 15 amino acids. Between the trimmed V and J ends, which lost 8 bases and 7 bases, there was a span of 18 bases. Germline V CDR1 and CDR2: SNHLY, FYNNEI. Once RNA had been extracted, it was reverse transcribed into cDNA to act as the sequencing template. Only in-frame clones appear in the TCRdb table, and some are missing; sequencing was by immunoSEQ multiplex PCR. This repertoire shows 150,000 to 200,000 clones, 60% found once; its top ten account for approximately 0.97%.

This TCR derives from a human donor with alopecia areata. The sequencing used CD4+ T cells sorted from blood, collected at week 24, from a patient treated with tofacitinib. This chain uses TRBV2 with TRBJ1-6, with D unclear. CDR3 coding DNA: TGTGCCAGCGTGGGGAGCGAAGGAGTAAATTCACCCCTCCACTTT. Translation: CASVGSEGVNSPLHF.